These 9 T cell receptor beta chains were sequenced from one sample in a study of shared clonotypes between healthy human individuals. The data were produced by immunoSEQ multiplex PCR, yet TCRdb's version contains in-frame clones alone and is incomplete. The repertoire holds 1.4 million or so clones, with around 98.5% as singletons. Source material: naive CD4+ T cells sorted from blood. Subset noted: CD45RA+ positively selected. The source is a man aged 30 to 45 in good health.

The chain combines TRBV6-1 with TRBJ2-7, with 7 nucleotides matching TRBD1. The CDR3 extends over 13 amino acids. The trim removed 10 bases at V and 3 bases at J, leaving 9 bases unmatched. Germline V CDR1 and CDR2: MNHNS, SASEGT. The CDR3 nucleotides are TGTGCCAACTCCGGGACAGCAAGCTACGAGCAGTACTTC. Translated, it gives CANSGTASYEQYF.

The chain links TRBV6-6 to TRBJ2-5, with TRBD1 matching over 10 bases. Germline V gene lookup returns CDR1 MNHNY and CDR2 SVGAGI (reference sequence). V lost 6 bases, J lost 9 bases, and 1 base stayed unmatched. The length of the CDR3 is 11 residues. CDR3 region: CASRGQGSQYF. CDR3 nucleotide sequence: TGTGCCAGCAGGGGACAGGGGTCCCAGTACTTC.

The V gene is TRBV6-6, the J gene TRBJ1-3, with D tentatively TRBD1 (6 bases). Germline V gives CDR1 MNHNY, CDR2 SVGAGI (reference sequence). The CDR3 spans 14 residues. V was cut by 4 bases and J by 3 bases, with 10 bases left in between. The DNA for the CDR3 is TGTGCCAGCAGTTCCCCAGGGGTTGGAAACACCATATATTTT. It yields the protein CASSSPGVGNTIYF.

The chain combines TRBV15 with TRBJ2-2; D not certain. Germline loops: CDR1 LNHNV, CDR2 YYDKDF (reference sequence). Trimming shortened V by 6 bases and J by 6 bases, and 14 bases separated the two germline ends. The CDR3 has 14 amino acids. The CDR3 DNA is TGTGCCACCAGTTGGGGTCCCGGCGCCGGGGAGCTGTTTTTT. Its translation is CATSWGPGAGELFF.

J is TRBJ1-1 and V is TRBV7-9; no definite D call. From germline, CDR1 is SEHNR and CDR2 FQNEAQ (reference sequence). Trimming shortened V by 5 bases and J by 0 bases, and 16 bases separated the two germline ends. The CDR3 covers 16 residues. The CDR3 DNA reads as TGTGCCAGCAGCATACTTTCAGGAGGTATGAACACTGAAGCTTTCTTT. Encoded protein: CASSILSGGMNTEAFF.

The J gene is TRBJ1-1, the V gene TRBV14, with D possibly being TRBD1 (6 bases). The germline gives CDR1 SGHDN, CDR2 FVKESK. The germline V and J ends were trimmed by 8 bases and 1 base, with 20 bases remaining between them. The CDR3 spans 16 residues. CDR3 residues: CASLRWGAERNTEAFF. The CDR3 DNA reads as TGTGCCAGCCTACGTTGGGGGGCGGAGAGGAACACTGAAGCTTTCTTT. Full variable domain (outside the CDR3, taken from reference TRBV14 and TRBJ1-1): EAGVTQFPSHSVIEKGQTVTLRCDPISGHDNLYWYRRVMGKEIKFLLHFVKESKQDESGMPNNRFLAERTGGTYSTLKVQPAELEDSGVYFCASLRWGAERNTEAFFGQGTRLTVV.

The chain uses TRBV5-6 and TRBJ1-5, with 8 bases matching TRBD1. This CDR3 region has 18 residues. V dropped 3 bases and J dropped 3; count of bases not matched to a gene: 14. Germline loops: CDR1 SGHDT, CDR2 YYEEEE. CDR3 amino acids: CASSSGGQGFFTNQPQHF. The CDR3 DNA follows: TGTGCCAGCAGCTCCGGTGGACAGGGTTTCTTTACCAATCAGCCCCAGCATTTT.

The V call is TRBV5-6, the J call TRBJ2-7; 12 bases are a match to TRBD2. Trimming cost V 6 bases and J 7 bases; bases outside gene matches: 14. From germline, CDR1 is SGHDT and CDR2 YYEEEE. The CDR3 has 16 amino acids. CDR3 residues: CASNYRASGRAGEQYF. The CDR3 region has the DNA TGTGCCAGCAACTATCGGGCTAGCGGGAGGGCTGGGGAGCAGTACTTC.

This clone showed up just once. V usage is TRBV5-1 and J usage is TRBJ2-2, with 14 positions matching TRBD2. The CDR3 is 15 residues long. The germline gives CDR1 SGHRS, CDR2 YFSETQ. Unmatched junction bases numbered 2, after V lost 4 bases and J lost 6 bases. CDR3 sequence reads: CASSGGLAGAGELFF. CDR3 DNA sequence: TGCGCCAGCAGCGGGGGACTAGCGGGAGCCGGGGAGCTGTTTTTT.